The clone carrying this T cell receptor (beta chain) has a handful of counts. The data belong to a study of early T cells in non-severe SARS-CoV-2 infection. V was pared by 2 bases and J by 6 bases, with 7 bases of the junction left unmatched. The CDR3 is made up of 14 amino acids. Germline CDR1 SEHNR, CDR2 FQNEAQ (reference sequence). TCRdb ran MiXCR on the 5' RACE reads and lists one entry per CDR3 protein. The sample shows roughly 120,000 distinct CDR3 sequences, 15% of them seen only once. This chain connects TRBV7-9 to TRBJ2-7; 7 bases line up with TRBD1. The sample comprised whole blood. This TCR was sampled from an adult who was a healthcare worker with PCR-confirmed SARS-CoV-2 infection or an uninfected control (not recorded which). This chain's CDR3 is CASSLLDRVSEQYF. The CDR3, as DNA: TGTGCCAGCAGCTTACTCGACAGGGTGAGCGAGCAGTACTTC.